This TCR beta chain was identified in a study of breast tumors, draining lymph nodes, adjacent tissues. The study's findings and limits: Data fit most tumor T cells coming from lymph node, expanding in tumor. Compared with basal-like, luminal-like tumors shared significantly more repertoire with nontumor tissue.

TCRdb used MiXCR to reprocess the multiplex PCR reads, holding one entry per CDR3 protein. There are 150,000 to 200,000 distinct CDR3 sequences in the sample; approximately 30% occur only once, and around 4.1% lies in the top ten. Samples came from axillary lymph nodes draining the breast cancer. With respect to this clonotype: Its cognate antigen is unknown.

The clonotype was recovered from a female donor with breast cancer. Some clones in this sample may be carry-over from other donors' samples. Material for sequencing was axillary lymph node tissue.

The CDR3 nucleotides read TGTGCCAGCCGTGGCAGGGCCTACGAGCAGTACTTC. Protein: CASRGRAYEQYF. V and J are TRBV6-1 and TRBJ2-7; possibly TRBD1 for D (5 bases). With 8 bases removed from V and 2 bases from J, the gap between germline ends came to 10 bases. Germline V gene data show CDR1 as MNHNS and CDR2 as SASEGT. The CDR3 loop spans 12 amino acids.